The clone carrying this T cell receptor beta chain was detected a few times. This entry is derived from a study of shared clonotypes between healthy human individuals. Across the study: Donors were a couple of women and a few men aged 18 to 49.

Per germline, CDR1 LNHDA and CDR2 SQIVND (reference sequence). The CDR3 has 16 amino acids. V lost 0 bases and J 3 bases, leaving 14 bases between the germline ends. Replicate PCRs from sorted subsets contained 200 ng DNA, which is roughly 30,000 T cell genomes. In the original processing: Junction-only immunoSEQ sequences carried no quality scores, so filtering differed. TCRdb's table, derived via immunoSEQ multiplex PCR, lists solely in-frame clones and lacks some. That table gives V, J and clone size, and the DNA gave D and trimming. The sample consists of 85,000 to 100,000 clones, about 68% of them appearing once.

Sequences were obtained from memory CD8+ T cells sorted from blood. Subset meaning: CD45RO+ cells pooled with CCR7-negative TemRA cells. The receptor's source is a man aged 25-40 years in good health. The chain recombines TRBV19 with TRBJ1-1; D may be TRBD1 (6 bases). As DNA, the CDR3 is TGTGCCAGTAGTATAGACGGAAAATCAGGGGACACTGAAGCTTTCTTT. Protein: CASSIDGKSGDTEAFF.